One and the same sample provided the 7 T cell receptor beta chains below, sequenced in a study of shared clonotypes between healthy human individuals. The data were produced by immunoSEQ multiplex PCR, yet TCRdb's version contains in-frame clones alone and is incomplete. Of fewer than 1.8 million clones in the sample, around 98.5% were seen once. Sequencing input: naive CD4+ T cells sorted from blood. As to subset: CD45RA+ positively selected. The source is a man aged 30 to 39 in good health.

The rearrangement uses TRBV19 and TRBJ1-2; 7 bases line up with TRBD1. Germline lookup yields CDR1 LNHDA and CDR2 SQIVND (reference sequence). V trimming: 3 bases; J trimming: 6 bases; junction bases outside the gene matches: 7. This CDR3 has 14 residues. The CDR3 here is CASSIVRTGDGYTF. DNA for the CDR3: TGTGCCAGTAGTATCGTAAGGACAGGCGATGGCTACACCTTC.

DNA for the CDR3: TGCGCCAGCAGCTTGTCTAGCGGGATCGCCTACGAGCAGTACTTC. This codes for CASSLSSGIAYEQYF. V gene TRBV5-1 combines with J gene TRBJ2-7, with 9 bases aligning to TRBD2. The germline gives CDR1 SGHRS, CDR2 YFSETQ. The CDR3 is made up of 15 amino acids. The J segment lost 2 bases and the V segment lost 1 base, leaving 4 bases of the junction unmatched.

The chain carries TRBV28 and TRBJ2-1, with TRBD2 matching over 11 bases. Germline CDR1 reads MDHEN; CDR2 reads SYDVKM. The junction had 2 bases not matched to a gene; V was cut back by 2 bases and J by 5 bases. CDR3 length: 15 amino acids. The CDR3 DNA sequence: TGTGCCAGCAGTTTAAGACTAGCGGGGCACAATGAGCAGTTCTTC. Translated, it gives CASSLRLAGHNEQFF.

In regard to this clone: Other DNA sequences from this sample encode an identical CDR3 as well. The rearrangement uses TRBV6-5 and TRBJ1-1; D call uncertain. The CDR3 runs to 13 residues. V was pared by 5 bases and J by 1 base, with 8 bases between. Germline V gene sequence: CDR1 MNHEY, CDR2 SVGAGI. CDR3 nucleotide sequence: TGTGCCAGCAGTGCGGCCAGGAACACTGAAGCTTTCTTT. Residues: CASSAARNTEAFF.

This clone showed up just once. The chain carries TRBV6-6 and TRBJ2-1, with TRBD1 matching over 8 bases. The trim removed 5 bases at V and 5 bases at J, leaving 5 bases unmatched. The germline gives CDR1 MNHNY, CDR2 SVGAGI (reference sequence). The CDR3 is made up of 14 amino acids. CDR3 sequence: CASSPDRANNEQFF. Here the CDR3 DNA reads TGTGCCAGCAGTCCGGACAGGGCCAACAATGAGCAGTTCTTC.

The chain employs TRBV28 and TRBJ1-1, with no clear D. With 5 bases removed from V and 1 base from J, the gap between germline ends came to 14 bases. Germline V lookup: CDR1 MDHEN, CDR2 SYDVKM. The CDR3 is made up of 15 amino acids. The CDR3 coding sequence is TGTGCCAGCAGTACCCCAATTCGGGGGAACACTGAAGCTTTCTTT. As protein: CASSTPIRGNTEAFF. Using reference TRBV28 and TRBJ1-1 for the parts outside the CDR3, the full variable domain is DVKVTQSSRYLVKRTGEKVFLECVQDMDHENMFWYRQDPGLGLRLIYFSYDVKMKEKGDIPEGYSVSREKKERFSLILESASTNQTSMYLCASSTPIRGNTEAFFGQGTRLTVV.

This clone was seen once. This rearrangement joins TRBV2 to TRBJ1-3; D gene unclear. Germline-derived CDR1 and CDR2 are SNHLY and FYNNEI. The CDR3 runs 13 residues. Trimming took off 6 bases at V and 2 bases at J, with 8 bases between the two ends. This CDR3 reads CASSLAPGNTIYF. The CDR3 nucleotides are TGTGCCAGCAGCCTCGCCCCTGGAAACACCATATATTTT.